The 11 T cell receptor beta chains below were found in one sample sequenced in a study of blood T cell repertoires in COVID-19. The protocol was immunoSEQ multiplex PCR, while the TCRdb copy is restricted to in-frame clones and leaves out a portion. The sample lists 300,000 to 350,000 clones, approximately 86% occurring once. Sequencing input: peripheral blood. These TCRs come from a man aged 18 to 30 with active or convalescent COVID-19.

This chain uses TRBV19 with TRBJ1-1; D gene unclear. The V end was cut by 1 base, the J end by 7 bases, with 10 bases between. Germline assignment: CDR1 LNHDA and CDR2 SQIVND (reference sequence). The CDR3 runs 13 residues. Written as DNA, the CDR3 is TGTGCCAGTAGTATAGGGAAGGCAGGTGAAGCTTTCTTT. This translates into CASSIGKAGEAFF.

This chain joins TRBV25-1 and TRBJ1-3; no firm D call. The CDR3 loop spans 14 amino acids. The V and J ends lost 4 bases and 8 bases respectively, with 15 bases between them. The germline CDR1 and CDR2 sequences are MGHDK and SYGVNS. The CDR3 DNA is TGTGCCAGCAGTGGTTACGGGAGAATGGACACCATATATTTT. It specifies CASSGYGRMDTIYF.

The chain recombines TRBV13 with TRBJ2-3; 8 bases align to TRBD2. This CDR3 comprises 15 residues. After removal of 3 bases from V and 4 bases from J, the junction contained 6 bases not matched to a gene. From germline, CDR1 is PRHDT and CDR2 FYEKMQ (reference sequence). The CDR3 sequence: CASSFPGGRADTQYF. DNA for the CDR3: TGTGCCAGCAGCTTTCCGGGGGGGCGGGCAGATACGCAGTATTTT.

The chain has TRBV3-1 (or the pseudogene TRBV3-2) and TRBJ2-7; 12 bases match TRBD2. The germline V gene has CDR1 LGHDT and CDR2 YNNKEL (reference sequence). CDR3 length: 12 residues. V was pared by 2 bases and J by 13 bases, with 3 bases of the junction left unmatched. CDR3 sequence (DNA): TGTGCCAGCAGCCAACTAGCGGGAGGGCTCTACTTC. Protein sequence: CASSQLAGGLYF.

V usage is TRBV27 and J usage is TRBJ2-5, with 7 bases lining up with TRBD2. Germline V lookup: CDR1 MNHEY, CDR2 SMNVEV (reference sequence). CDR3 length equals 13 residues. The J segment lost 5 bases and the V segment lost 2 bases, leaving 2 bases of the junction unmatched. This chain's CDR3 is CASSLMGGETQYF. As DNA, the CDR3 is TGTGCCAGCAGTTTAATGGGGGGGGAGACCCAGTACTTC.

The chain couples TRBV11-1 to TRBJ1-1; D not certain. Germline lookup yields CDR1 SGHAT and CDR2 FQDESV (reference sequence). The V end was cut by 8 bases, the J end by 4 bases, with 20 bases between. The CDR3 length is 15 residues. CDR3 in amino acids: CASRVDGVRGTEAFF. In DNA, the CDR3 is TGTGCCAGCCGGGTGGACGGGGTCCGGGGCACTGAAGCTTTCTTT.

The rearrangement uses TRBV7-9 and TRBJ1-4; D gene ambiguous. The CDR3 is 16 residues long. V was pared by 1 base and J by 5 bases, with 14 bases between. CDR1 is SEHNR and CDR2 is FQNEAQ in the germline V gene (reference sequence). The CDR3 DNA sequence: TGTGCCAGCAGCTTAGTCGGCGACGGAGAAAATGAAAAACTGTTTTTT. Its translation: CASSLVGDGENEKLFF.

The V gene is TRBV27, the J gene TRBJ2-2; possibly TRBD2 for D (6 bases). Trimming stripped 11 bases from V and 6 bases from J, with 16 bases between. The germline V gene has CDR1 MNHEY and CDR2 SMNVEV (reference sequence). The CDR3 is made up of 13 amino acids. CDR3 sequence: CAVAGTPSGELFF. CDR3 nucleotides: TGTGCCGTTGCGGGGACCCCGTCCGGGGAGCTGTTTTTT.

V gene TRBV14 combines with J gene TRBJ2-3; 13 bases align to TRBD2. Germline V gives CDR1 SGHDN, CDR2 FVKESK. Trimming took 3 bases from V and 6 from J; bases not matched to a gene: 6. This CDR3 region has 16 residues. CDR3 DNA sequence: TGTGCCAGCAGCCAGCGGACTAGCGGGGGCTCGGATACGCAGTATTTT. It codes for CASSQRTSGGSDTQYF.

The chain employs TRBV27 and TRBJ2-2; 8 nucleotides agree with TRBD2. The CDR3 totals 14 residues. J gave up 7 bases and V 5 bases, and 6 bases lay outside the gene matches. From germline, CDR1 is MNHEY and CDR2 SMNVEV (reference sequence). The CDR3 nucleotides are TGTGCCAGCAGTATGGGACTAGTCGGCGGGGAGCTGTTTTTT. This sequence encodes CASSMGLVGGELFF.

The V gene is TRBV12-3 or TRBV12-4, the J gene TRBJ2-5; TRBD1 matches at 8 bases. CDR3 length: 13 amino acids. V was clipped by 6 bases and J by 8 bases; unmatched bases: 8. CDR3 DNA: TGTGCCAGCAGATTCGGACAGGGTCGAACCCAGTACTTC. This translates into CASRFGQGRTQYF.